This T cell receptor beta chain was sequenced in a study of graft-versus-host responses after intestinal transplantation (dated by TCRdb to about 2021). About the full investigation: The transplants that recipients got were multivisceral, liver-intestinal, or isolated intestinal. Instead of going to the commercial service, samples from a few later patients were sequenced in-house on an Illumina MiSeq and processed with MiXCR. The cohort enrolled 20 to 30 intestinal transplant recipients, one of whom was a retransplant, and 3 patients without pretransplant specimens were excluded. All recipients received anti-thymocyte globulin induction followed by maintenance tacrolimus and steroids for two to four years. To identify alloreactive clones, pre-transplant mixed lymphocyte reaction products were sequenced and compared with unstimulated pre-transplant donor and recipient T cells. A peak of at least 4% donor T cells among recipient peripheral blood mononuclear cells was the definition used for donor T cell macrochimerism. After intestinal transplantation, graft-versus-host and host-versus-graft alloreactive T cell clones in the graft, circulation and bone marrow were tracked using bulk TCR-beta CDR3 sequencing.

Details on this clone: It lacks a known antigen. Qualities for individual bases were not recorded, and no much larger clone is one base off.

Including cysteine and phenylalanine, the CDR3 has 12 amino acids. Only the CDR3 DNA is retained, 36 bases long and in frame from the first base. The germline V gene (reference sequence) sets CDR1 to SEHNR and CDR2 to FQNEAQ. The V end loses 6 bases and the J end loses 6 bases, and a stretch of 12 bases separates them. To prepare the library, the immunoSEQ multiplex PCR assay was applied. For most patients, genomic DNA was isolated using the Qiagen DNeasy Blood and Tissue Kit and was shipped frozen to Adaptive Biotechnologies for TCR sequencing. Adaptive Biotechnologies carried out high-throughput TCR-beta CDR3 sequencing of genomic DNA for most patients. Per the original workflow: TCR sequencing data for over 15 patients were retrieved from Adaptive's ImmunoSEQ software; three other patients were processed with MiXCR and VDJtools. To correct CD4 versus CD8 sorting errors, sequences present in both subsets at a frequency ratio below 5:1 were removed. Because the origin of CDR3 nucleotide sequences shared between donor and recipient could not be assigned, those sequences were removed. At least 2-fold expansion over unstimulated cells and a minimum CFSE-low frequency of 0.002% (template counts) or 0.001% (read counts) were required for clones to be classified as alloreactive. Mappable clones were those detected in sequenced pre-transplant spleen, lymph node, or MLR CFSE-low populations of the donor or recipient. The cumulative frequency of alloreactive clones was calculated as a percentage of all sequences, weighted by copy number. Sourced from immuneACCESS, this table was stored by TCRdb with only in-frame sequences that have V and J called. A share of the clones is absent; for the studies checked, an unresolved V gene accounts for under half, and the remainder has no known explanation. Clonal size and the V and J genes are those of that table, whereas D and trimming came from the DNA. This sample holds about 64,000 clones; roughly nine tenths were observed only once. The biggest ten clones account for about 1.8% of the sample.

Beyond this particular receptor, the publication reports: GvH clones turned up in recipient bone marrow, with some appearing earlier in ileal mucosa or blood, a pattern consistent with an intestinal mucosal origin. The conclusions were limited by the relatively low number and heterogeneity of the intestinal transplant patients. In the allografts of patients with donor T cell macrochimerism, GvH to HvG T cell clonal ratios were high. Early after transplant, declines in HvG clones were associated with peak levels of circulating GvH clones.

The sample's time point label, in plain terms: cells obtained before transplantation from donor or recipient. CD3+CD4+ and CD3+CD8+ populations were FACS-sorted from unstimulated pre-transplant donor and recipient cells taken from spleen or lymph nodes. The sequence derives from a human donor who was the organ donor for an intestinal transplant. This chain is built from TRBV7-9 and TRBJ2-7; tentative D gene TRBD1, with 6 bases matching. Sample: unstimulated CD8+ T cells sorted from spleen or lymph node cells, taken before transplant. The CDR3 region has the sequence CASSSTGLEQYF. The DNA sequence is TGTGCCAGCAGTTCGACAGGACTCGAGCAGTACTTC.